These 25 T cell receptor beta chains came from one sample sequenced in a study of T cell responses to AZD1222 COVID-19 vaccine. Method: immunoSEQ multiplex PCR; TCRdb's copy keeps in-frame clones and lacks some. The sample shows 110,000 to 150,000 clones, 92% of them seen only once. Sample: peripheral blood, taken on day 0 of AZD1222 vaccination. These receptors were obtained from an adult in good health.

The CDR3 DNA sequence: TGCGCCAGCAGCTCGGTAACCGCAGGGGTACCCACTGAAGCTTTCTTT. Protein: CASSSVTAGVPTEAFF. This chain connects TRBV5-1 to TRBJ1-1; a weak D match, TRBD1 (6 bases). CDR1 SGHRS and CDR2 YFSETQ come from the germline V gene. V lost 3 bases and J 4 bases, leaving 19 bases between the germline ends. The CDR3 length is 16 residues.

The chain has TRBV6-5 and TRBJ1-4; 8 positions match TRBD1. The V gene end was trimmed by 6 bases and the J gene end by 8 bases; junction bases not matched to a gene: 11. Germline assignment: CDR1 MNHEY and CDR2 SVGAGI. The CDR3 runs to 15 residues. CDR3 in DNA: TGTGCCAGCAGAAACAGGGACAGGTGGGAAGAAAAACTGTTTTTT. As protein: CASRNRDRWEEKLFF.

Of note for this clone: This CDR3 is also generated by other DNA sequences in the sample. The chain recombines TRBV5-4 with TRBJ2-5; no clear D gene. Trimming took off 0 bases at V and 2 bases at J, with 5 bases between the two ends. The length of the CDR3 is 13 residues. The germline V gene encodes CDR1 SGHNT and CDR2 YYREEE (reference sequence). The CDR3 region is CASSLGYQETQYF. CDR3 nucleotides: TGTGCCAGCAGCTTGGGTTATCAAGAGACCCAGTACTTC.

V usage is TRBV27 and J usage is TRBJ1-6, with 9 bases matching TRBD1. Germline CDR1 is MNHEY and CDR2 is SMNVEV (reference sequence). The CDR3 is 15 residues long. Trimming cost V 5 bases and J 10 bases; bases outside gene matches: 9. CDR3 nucleotides: TGTGCCAGCAGTCAGAATGGACAGGGGAAGTCACCCCTCCACTTT. Its protein is CASSQNGQGKSPLHF.

The gene calls are TRBV15 and TRBJ1-2; tentative D call: TRBD1 (6 bases). The CDR3 consists of 17 residues. Germline CDR1 reads LNHNV; CDR2 reads YYDKDF (reference sequence). V was cut by 0 bases and J by 0 bases, with 14 bases left in between. In DNA form, the CDR3 reads TGTGCCACCAGCAGAGAGGGGGGCCGATTAACTAACTATGGCTACACCTTC. This sequence encodes CATSREGGRLTNYGYTF. The whole variable domain, filled in from reference TRBV15 and TRBJ1-2, reads DAMVIQNPRYQVTQFGKPVTLSCSQTLNHNVMYWYQQKSSQAPKLLFHYYDKDFNNEADTPDNFQSRRPNTSFCFLDIRSPGLGDTAMYLCATSREGGRLTNYGYTFGSGTRLTVV.

This sequence joins TRBV6-5 and TRBJ1-1; no definite D call. CDR1 is MNHEY and CDR2 is SVGAGI in the germline V gene. V was clipped by 6 bases and J by 1 base, with 9 bases between them. CDR3 length: 13 residues. Here the CDR3 reads CASSRTENTEAFF. CDR3 DNA sequence: TGTGCCAGCAGCCGGACGGAGAACACTGAAGCTTTCTTT.

This chain joins TRBV4-3 and TRBJ2-7, with D possibly matching TRBD1 (5 bases). The CDR3 contains 15 residues. The V and J ends lost 0 bases and 0 bases respectively, with 9 bases between them. In germline, CDR1 is LGHNA, CDR2 YSLEER. The CDR3: CASSQDRALSYEQYF. As DNA, the CDR3 is TGCGCCAGCAGCCAAGACAGGGCTCTCTCCTACGAGCAGTACTTC.

V usage is TRBV19 and J usage is TRBJ1-4; maybe TRBD1 (5 bases). Germline-derived CDR1 and CDR2 are LNHDA and SQIVND (reference sequence). This CDR3 region has 15 residues. The V and J ends lost 4 bases and 3 bases respectively, with 12 bases between them. The CDR3 DNA sequence: TGTGCCAGTAGTACCTCCGGGACCTCTAATGAAAAACTGTTTTTT. It yields the protein CASSTSGTSNEKLFF.

J is TRBJ1-1 and V is TRBV10-3, with D tentatively TRBD1 (6 bases). The CDR3 is 13 amino acids. Germline-derived CDR1 and CDR2 are ENHRY and SYGVKD. The V gene lost 7 bases and the J gene lost 2 bases, with 11 bases spanning the gap. The CDR3 protein is CAIKQGFNTEAFF. For the CDR3, the DNA is TGTGCCATCAAACAGGGCTTTAACACTGAAGCTTTCTTT.

This clone appeared a single time. The rearrangement links TRBV6-2 or TRBV6-3 to TRBJ2-5; the D gene is possibly TRBD2 (6 bases). The germline CDR1 and CDR2 sequences are MNHEY and SVGEGT. CDR3 length equals 17 residues. V was trimmed by 2 bases and J by 1 base, leaving 17 bases between them. CDR3 in amino acids: CASSYLPLAGIQETQYF. CDR3 bases: TGTGCCAGCAGTTACCTACCGTTGGCGGGAATCCAAGAGACCCAGTACTTC.

The rearrangement uses TRBV15 and TRBJ1-4; weak D call: TRBD1 (5 bases). The V and J ends lost 2 bases and 8 bases respectively, with 15 bases between them. This CDR3 comprises 15 residues. CDR1 and CDR2 from the germline V gene are LNHNV and YYDKDF (reference sequence). Here the CDR3 DNA reads TGTGCCACCAGCAGACCCCGGGGGGGGGAAGAAAAACTGTTTTTT. Translation: CATSRPRGGEEKLFF.

The J gene is TRBJ2-1, the V gene TRBV4-3; 10 nucleotides agree with TRBD1. V shed 3 bases, J shed 8 bases, and the junction held 13 bases outside the gene matches. The CDR3 length is 17 residues. The V gene's germline CDR1 is LGHNA and CDR2 YSLEER. The CDR3 DNA reads as TGCGCCAGCAGCCAGACAGGACTGGGACAGGGGAGGTATGAGCAGTTCTTC. Its protein is CASSQTGLGQGRYEQFF.

CDR3: CASSLYTEAFF. CDR3 DNA: TGTGCCAGCAGTTTGTACACTGAAGCTTTCTTT. The rearrangement joins TRBV2 to TRBJ1-1; D unclear. Germline V gene sequence: CDR1 SNHLY, CDR2 FYNNEI. The CDR3 has 11 amino acids. V was trimmed by 5 bases and J by 3 bases, leaving 4 bases between them.

In its sample, this clone was seen once. The chain uses TRBV11-2 and TRBJ1-5; 9 nucleotides align to TRBD1. CDR1 and CDR2 (germline): SGHAT, FQNNGV. With 1 base clipped from V and 3 bases from J, the junction kept 4 bases outside the gene matches. The CDR3 has 16 residues. DNA for the CDR3: TGTGCCAGCAGCTTAGGGGACAGGGCTATCAATCAGCCCCAGCATTTT. This sequence encodes CASSLGDRAINQPQHF.

The chain joins TRBV4-2 to TRBJ2-1; possibly TRBD1 for D (6 bases). From germline, CDR1 is LGHNA and CDR2 YNFKEQ. CDR3 size: 17 residues. V lost 4 bases to trimming and J lost 5 bases, with 21 bases between them. The CDR3 protein is CASSRGQTSTGNNEQFF. In DNA form, the CDR3 reads TGTGCCAGCAGCCGAGGACAGACATCAACGGGTAACAATGAGCAGTTCTTC.

The rearrangement uses TRBV7-9 and TRBJ2-1; D unclear. This CDR3 spans 12 amino acids. Trimming stripped 2 bases from V and 12 bases from J, with 11 bases between. Germline V gene lookup returns CDR1 SEHNR and CDR2 FQNEAQ (reference sequence). The CDR3: CASSLSMGLQFF. CDR3 in DNA: TGTGCCAGCAGCTTATCGATGGGGTTGCAGTTCTTC.

CDR3 in amino acids: CASSPDGYTEAFF. The CDR3 DNA is TGCGCCAGCAGCCCTGACGGATACACTGAAGCTTTCTTT. The rearrangement links TRBV5-1 to TRBJ1-1; the D is unclear. Germline CDR1 reads SGHRS; CDR2 reads YFSETQ. The CDR3 runs to 13 residues. Between the trimmed V and J ends, which lost 4 bases and 3 bases, there was a span of 10 bases.

The chain has TRBV28 and TRBJ2-5; 8 nucleotides match TRBD2. The V gene end was trimmed by 5 bases and the J gene end by 4 bases; junction bases not matched to a gene: 9. CDR3 size: 15 residues. CDR1 and CDR2 (germline): MDHEN, SYDVKM. CDR3 protein: CASSLPSGGGETQYF. In nucleotides, the CDR3 is TGTGCCAGCAGTCTACCTTCGGGAGGGGGAGAGACCCAGTACTTC.

This chain links TRBV25-1 with TRBJ2-5; a possible D gene is TRBD2 (6 bases). The V gene's germline CDR1 is MGHDK and CDR2 SYGVNS. The V end was cut by 3 bases, the J end by 5 bases, with 10 bases between. The CDR3 extends over 13 amino acids. The CDR3 is CASSEMGGETQYF. The DNA of the CDR3 is TGTGCCAGCAGTGAGATGGGGGGTGAGACCCAGTACTTC.

The chain combines TRBV3-1 (or the pseudogene TRBV3-2) with TRBJ2-2; 14 bases match TRBD2. The CDR3 spans 15 residues. J lost 7 bases, V lost 4 bases, and 2 bases had no gene match. Germline V gene data show CDR1 as LGHDT and CDR2 as YNNKEL (reference sequence). The CDR3 here is CASSPGLAGGGELFF. CDR3 coding DNA: TGTGCCAGCAGCCCAGGACTAGCGGGGGGCGGGGAGCTGTTTTTT.

This clone was observed a handful of times. The chain recombines TRBV27 with TRBJ1-2; TRBD1 might be the D (6 bases). Germline CDR1 reads MNHEY; CDR2 reads SMNVEV (reference sequence). The CDR3 runs to 13 residues. The V end was cut by 5 bases, the J end by 4 bases, with 11 bases between. The CDR3 nucleotides are TGTGCCAGCAGTCCACAGGGCCTCTATGGCTACACCTTC. Protein product: CASSPQGLYGYTF.

Here the CDR3 reads CASSLVDTQYF. The CDR3 nucleotides read TGTGCCAGCAGTTTGGTGGATACGCAGTATTTT. This sequence joins TRBV12-3 or TRBV12-4 and TRBJ2-3; D call uncertain. The CDR3 runs 11 residues. Deletions cut 3 bases from V and 6 bases from J, with 4 bases between.

This clone came up once. The V call is TRBV11-2, the J call TRBJ1-4; D may be TRBD1 (5 bases). The CDR3 covers 18 residues. Germline CDR1 SGHAT, CDR2 FQNNGV. Trimming pared 5 bases from V and 8 bases from J, leaving 27 bases between. As DNA, the CDR3 is TGTGCCAGCAGCCGTGGCGGGGCGGGCAGGGCGCGGACCGAAAAACTGTTTTTT. It codes for CASSRGGAGRARTEKLFF.

The chain joins TRBV15 to TRBJ2-6; 9 bases agree with TRBD1. This CDR3 has 18 amino acids. Per the germline V gene, CDR1 is LNHNV and CDR2 is YYDKDF (reference sequence). With V trimmed by 4 bases and J by 1 base, 8 bases remained unmatched. The CDR3: CATSTSGTGISGANVLTF. DNA for the CDR3: TGTGCCACCAGCACTTCCGGGACAGGGATATCTGGGGCCAACGTCCTGACTTTC.

In this sample, this clone turned up a few times. The V gene is TRBV14, the J gene TRBJ2-1, with 7 bases that match TRBD2. This CDR3 has 13 residues. Trimming at V came to 4 bases and at J to 10 bases, leaving 7 bases not matched to a gene. Germline V gives CDR1 SGHDN, CDR2 FVKESK. The CDR3, as DNA: TGTGCCAGCAGCCCGATGGCTAGCGGAGAGCAGTTCTTC. Encoded protein: CASSPMASGEQFF.